The rows below give T cell receptor beta chains drawn from one sample of a study of blood T cells in healthy people across ages. TCRdb passed the 5' RACE reads through MiXCR, listing each CDR3 protein once. This table holds about 640,000 distinct CDR3 sequences, roughly three fifths found once. Sequencing input: blood. These TCRs come from a man aged 55 to 69 in good health. Each CDR3 is given with its conserved first and last residue.

J,V,CDR3
TRBJ2-5,TRBV20-1,CSAMGGAGQETQYF
TRBJ2-3,TRBV29-1,CSVVPTDTQYF
TRBJ2-3,TRBV5-1,CASSPAVGGGTPTDTQYF
TRBJ2-3,TRBV10-2,CASSEYQGAADTQYF
TRBJ1-5,TRBV12-3/TRBV12-4,CASSLEGLGNQPQHF
TRBJ1-4,TRBV7-9,CASSHLPRGEKLFF
TRBJ2-3,TRBV6-2/TRBV6-3,CASSPKNTQYF
TRBJ1-1,TRBV5-1,CASARQGDLNTEAFF
.,TRBV5-1,CASSEDSQGTQYF
TRBJ2-3,TRBV12-3/TRBV12-4,CASIPGSGTDTQYF
TRBJ2-1,TRBV7-9,CASSSERGGLFNEQFF
TRBJ2-3,TRBV12-3/TRBV12-4,CASSSGTSGERTDTQYF
TRBJ2-5,TRBV4-1,CASSRPTGLQETQYF
TRBJ2-5,TRBV4-1,CASSQDPGETQYF
TRBJ1-2,TRBV25-1,CASSDPGTVLGYTF
TRBJ1-4,TRBV2,CASTAGLPTNEKLFF
TRBJ1-2,TRBV24-1,CATSDWSDYGYTF
TRBJ1-2,TRBV5-1,CASSFRDRVDYGYTF
TRBJ1-2,TRBV28,CASSLETGRLVNYGYTF
TRBJ2-3,TRBV4-3,CASSLGVTPTDTQYF
TRBJ2-4,TRBV13,CASSGGTELPNIQYF
TRBJ2-1,TRBV6-5,CASNPDGGSYNEQFF
TRBJ2-5,TRBV5-1,CASSLGFIQETQYF
TRBJ2-5,TRBV7-2,CASSWQSVQETQYF
TRBJ1-4,TRBV20-1,CSAFVMNEKLFF
TRBJ2-6,TRBV7-9,CASSWGTGTGANVLTF
TRBJ2-5,TRBV4-2,CASSQVLAGDPRETQYF
TRBJ2-1,TRBV5-5,CASSWGNEQFF
TRBJ1-4,TRBV27,CASATGDEKLFF
TRBJ2-2,TRBV6-5,CASQRGGITGELFF
.,TRBV3-1,CASSQRAGSYEQYF
TRBJ1-1,TRBV27,CASSPNRRNTEAFF
.,TRBV11-2,CASSFKAAQETQFF
TRBJ1-2,TRBV20-1,CSARRRENLAAGGYTF